A single sample gave rise to the 26 T cell receptor beta chains below, sequenced in a study of cytomegalovirus exposure and HLA in healthy donors. The PCR used 60 Vbeta and 13 Jbeta primers. The repertoire was sequenced with immunoSEQ multiplex PCR; TCRdb's copy has only in-frame clones and lacks some. The sample holds around 200,000 clones, 70% seen once. Material: PBMCs. These receptors came from a man between 40 and 49 years old in good health and CMV-seropositive.

The J gene is TRBJ2-1, the V gene TRBV27; a weak D match, TRBD1 (6 bases). The germline gives CDR1 MNHEY, CDR2 SMNVEV (reference sequence). The CDR3 loop spans 15 amino acids. Trimming cost V 6 bases and J 6 bases, with 18 bases left between them. CDR3 sequence (DNA): TGTGCCAGCAGGGGAGACAGGCTGGTAATCAATGAGCAGTTCTTC. Amino acids: CASRGDRLVINEQFF.

A remark on this clone: Other nucleotide sequences in the sample specify the same CDR3. This sequence joins TRBV6-5 and TRBJ1-5; 7 bases match TRBD1. The trim removed 6 bases at V and 7 bases at J, leaving 9 bases unmatched. CDR1 is MNHEY, CDR2 SVGAGI, per germline. The CDR3 sequence is 14 residues long. CDR3 protein: CASSPGTVNQPQHF. Written as DNA, the CDR3 is TGTGCCAGCAGCCCTGGGACAGTTAACCAGCCCCAGCATTTT.

V usage is TRBV7-6 and J usage is TRBJ2-1, with 8 bases matching TRBD1. From germline, CDR1 is SGHVS and CDR2 FNYEAQ. CDR3 length: 16 residues. Trimming removed 5 bases from V and 7 bases from J; junction bases left unmatched: 13. The CDR3 loop is CASSPVGQGARNEQFF. As DNA, the CDR3 is TGTGCCAGCAGCCCGGTAGGGCAGGGGGCGCGGAATGAGCAGTTCTTC.

The chain has TRBV5-1 and TRBJ2-3; D may be TRBD2 (6 bases). Trimming took 4 bases from V and 4 from J, leaving 19 bases between them. Germline V CDR1 and CDR2: SGHRS, YFSETQ. This CDR3 is built from 16 residues. The CDR3 protein is CASSRRGGTVPDTQYF. As DNA, the CDR3 is TGCGCCAGCAGCCGGAGGGGCGGTACAGTCCCAGATACGCAGTATTTT.

V usage is TRBV9 and J usage is TRBJ1-2; 7 nucleotides match TRBD1. V dropped 5 bases and J dropped 9; count of bases not matched to a gene: 16. Germline values: CDR1 SGDLS, CDR2 YYNGEE. The CDR3 has 15 residues. CDR3 coding DNA: TGTGCCAGCAGGCCCTTTACAGGGGACCACTCCAGCTACACCTTC. The encoded protein is CASRPFTGDHSSYTF.

The chain joins TRBV6-4 to TRBJ2-5; 11 bases are a match to TRBD2. From germline, CDR1 is MRHNA and CDR2 SNTAGT. The CDR3 sequence is 18 residues long. Germline trimming cut 6 bases from V and 3 bases from J; bases unmatched to any gene: 15. The CDR3 bases are TGTGCCAGCAGATCCTTAGACCCTAGCGGGGGGACTAAAGAGACCCAGTACTTC. The encoded protein is CASRSLDPSGGTKETQYF.

The gene calls are TRBV2 and TRBJ2-7, with 9 positions matching TRBD1. V trimming: 10 bases; J trimming: 3 bases; junction bases outside the gene matches: 10. This CDR3 is built from 14 residues. The germline V gene encodes CDR1 SNHLY and CDR2 FYNNEI. The CDR3 reads CATIMDRGLYEQYF. The DNA for the CDR3 is TGTGCCACCATAATGGACAGGGGCCTCTACGAGCAGTACTTC.

This chain joins TRBV2 and TRBJ1-2, with D possibly being TRBD1 (6 bases). V was cut by 3 bases and J by 1 base, with 15 bases left in between. Germline-derived CDR1 and CDR2 are SNHLY and FYNNEI. CDR3 length: 16 amino acids. CDR3 sequence: CASSEVRTASNYGYTF. CDR3 in DNA: TGTGCCAGCAGTGAGGTTAGGACAGCTAGTAACTATGGCTACACCTTC.

This chain uses TRBV4-3 with TRBJ2-2; D is possibly TRBD2 (6 bases). The CDR3 is 14 residues long. Trimming removed 4 bases at V and 6 bases at J, with 12 bases between. Per the germline V gene, CDR1 is LGHNA and CDR2 is YSLEER. This chain's CDR3 is CASSLTWRAGELFF. In DNA form, the CDR3 reads TGCGCCAGCAGCCTCACGTGGAGGGCCGGGGAGCTGTTTTTT.

This clone was detected only a few times. The rearrangement joins TRBV6-4 to TRBJ1-2; a possible D gene is TRBD1 (5 bases). V was clipped by 2 bases and J by 7 bases, with 8 bases between them. The CDR3 spans 12 residues. The germline V gene has CDR1 MRHNA and CDR2 SNTAGT. The CDR3 sequence is CASSDAGFGYTF. The CDR3, as DNA: TGTGCCAGCAGTGACGCAGGGTTTGGCTACACCTTC.

About this clone: Other DNA sequences in this specimen translate into the identical CDR3. J is TRBJ1-6 and V is TRBV6-5, with 8 positions matching TRBD1. This CDR3 is 16 amino acids long. Looked up from germline, CDR1 is MNHEY and CDR2 is SVGAGI. J lost 0 bases, V lost 6 bases, and 4 bases had no gene match. CDR3 nucleotide sequence: TGTGCCAGCAGCTACAGGGGGAGCTCCTATAATTCACCCCTCCACTTT. This sequence encodes CASSYRGSSYNSPLHF.

This clone was seen a few times. The chain employs TRBV29-1 and TRBJ2-5, with a weak D call TRBD1 (6 bases). The CDR3 runs to 13 residues. Trimming removed 4 bases at V and 3 bases at J, with 12 bases between. Looked up from germline, CDR1 is SQVTM and CDR2 is ANQGSEA. The CDR3: CSVARGREETQYF. The CDR3 bases are TGCAGCGTTGCCAGGGGTAGGGAAGAGACCCAGTACTTC.

The chain couples TRBV4-1 to TRBJ1-5; 7 bases are shared with TRBD1. V dropped 2 bases and J dropped 0; count of bases not matched to a gene: 10. CDR3 length equals 18 residues. Germline lookup yields CDR1 MGHRA and CDR2 YSYEKL. This CDR3 is CASSQKSQGGYSNQPQHF. The CDR3 DNA reads as TGCGCCAGCAGCCAAAAATCTCAGGGGGGCTATAGCAATCAGCCCCAGCATTTT.

V is TRBV5-6 and J is TRBJ1-2; D uncertain. The germline V gene encodes CDR1 SGHDT and CDR2 YYEEEE. This CDR3 is 12 amino acids long. The V end lost 2 bases, the J end lost 5 bases, and 7 bases lay between the germline ends. In nucleotides, the CDR3 is TGTGCCAGCAGCTTCCCGTCTTATGGCTACACCTTC. This sequence encodes CASSFPSYGYTF.

The V and J genes are TRBV6-1 and TRBJ2-5, with TRBD2 matching over 12 bases. This CDR3 spans 20 amino acids. Germline V gene lookup returns CDR1 MNHNS and CDR2 SASEGT. With 1 base clipped from V and 4 bases from J, the junction kept 16 bases outside the gene matches. CDR3 DNA: TGTGCCAGCAGTGAAGTCAGGACAGGTTCCCTAGCGGGGGGGCGAGAGACCCAGTACTTC. Encoded protein: CASSEVRTGSLAGGRETQYF.

This clone was seen only a few times. V is TRBV27 and J is TRBJ1-6; D is ambiguous. Trimming took 2 bases from V and 12 from J, leaving 11 bases between them. The germline V gene has CDR1 MNHEY and CDR2 SMNVEV (reference sequence). The CDR3 is 13 amino acids. CDR3 sequence reads: CASSLGVGLPLHF. The CDR3 DNA reads as TGTGCCAGCAGTTTAGGTGTCGGGTTACCCCTCCACTTT.

The chain employs TRBV19 and TRBJ1-5; tentative D call: TRBD1 (6 bases). The length of the CDR3 is 14 residues. CDR1 and CDR2 from the germline V gene are LNHDA and SQIVND (reference sequence). The V end lost 1 base, the J end lost 3 bases, and 7 bases lay between the germline ends. CDR3: CASSIGTDNQPQHF. The CDR3 nucleotides read TGTGCCAGTAGTATAGGGACAGACAATCAGCCCCAGCATTTT.

The J gene is TRBJ2-1, the V gene TRBV6-4; tentatively, D is TRBD2 (5 bases). The germline V and J ends were trimmed by 6 bases and 0 bases, with 12 bases remaining between them. Per the germline V gene, CDR1 is MRHNA and CDR2 is SNTAGT. CDR3 length equals 15 residues. In DNA form, the CDR3 reads TGTGCCAGCAGAAGATCGGGGTCCTCCTACAATGAGCAGTTCTTC. This gives the protein CASRRSGSSYNEQFF.

The V call is TRBV7-9, the J call TRBJ2-3, with 7 bases identical to TRBD1. CDR1 and CDR2 from the germline V gene are SEHNR and FQNEAQ (reference sequence). This CDR3 comprises 14 residues. V lost 5 bases to trimming and J lost 3 bases; unmatched junction nucleotides: 5. The CDR3 here is CASSRGLMTDTQYF. The DNA of the CDR3 is TGTGCCAGCAGCAGGGGGCTGATGACAGATACGCAGTATTTT.

V is TRBV28 and J is TRBJ1-5; 10 bases line up with TRBD1. Germline CDR1 and CDR2: MDHEN and SYDVKM. V lost 5 bases, J lost 2 bases, and 3 bases stayed unmatched. This CDR3 region has 15 residues. The CDR3 DNA sequence: TGTGCCAGCAGTGACAGGGGGCTTCGCAATCAGCCCCAGCATTTT. Its protein is CASSDRGLRNQPQHF.

This clone occurred once. V and J are TRBV13 and TRBJ2-7, with TRBD2 matching 11 bases. Germline CDR1 reads PRHDT; CDR2 reads FYEKMQ (reference sequence). CDR3 length: 14 amino acids. Trimming cost V 8 bases and J 0 bases; bases outside gene matches: 3. CDR3 region: CASRTSGSSYEQYF. The CDR3 DNA follows: TGTGCCAGCCGAACTAGCGGGAGCTCCTACGAGCAGTACTTC.

The genes are TRBV5-1 and TRBJ2-1; TRBD2 aligns across 8 bases. With V trimmed by 1 base and J by 3 bases, 6 bases remained unmatched. CDR3 size: 16 residues. Germline V CDR1 and CDR2: SGHRS, YFSETQ. CDR3 in DNA: TGCGCCAGCAGCTTGAGGGCGGGGGGCGTCTACAATGAGCAGTTCTTC. This encodes CASSLRAGGVYNEQFF.

The chain combines TRBV5-1 with TRBJ2-7, with D possibly matching TRBD1 (6 bases). This CDR3 has 13 residues. In germline, CDR1 is SGHRS, CDR2 YFSETQ. Between the trimmed V and J ends, which lost 5 bases and 1 base, there was a span of 10 bases. This CDR3 is CASSWDNSYEQYF. The CDR3 nucleotides are TGCGCCAGCAGTTGGGACAATTCCTACGAGCAGTACTTC.

This sequence joins TRBV5-8 and TRBJ1-5, with D possibly being TRBD1 (5 bases). Deletions cut 4 bases from V and 4 bases from J, with 9 bases between. The CDR3 length is 13 residues. Germline V gene data show CDR1 as SGHTS and CDR2 as YDEGEE. CDR3 sequence: CASSAGGNQPQHF. CDR3 DNA: TGTGCCAGCAGCGCGGGGGGAAATCAGCCCCAGCATTTT.

Only a few counts were recorded for this clone. This chain joins TRBV6-5 and TRBJ1-2; D perhaps matches TRBD1 (6 bases). Trimming left V 6 bases short and J 2 bases short, with 10 bases between. Per germline, CDR1 MNHEY and CDR2 SVGAGI. This CDR3 has 13 amino acids. CDR3 in DNA: TGTGCCAGCAGCTTAACAGGGAACTATGGCTACACCTTC. Its translation is CASSLTGNYGYTF.

The genes are TRBV2 and TRBJ2-5; TRBD2 aligns across 9 bases. The end of the DNA aligns better with TRBJ2-7, so the J call may be wrong. The CDR3 has 12 amino acids. Germline V gene sequence: CDR1 SNHLY, CDR2 FYNNEI. The CDR3 loop is CASTAGGHEQYF. DNA for the CDR3: TGTGCTTCCACGGCGGGGGGGCACGAGCAGTACTTC.